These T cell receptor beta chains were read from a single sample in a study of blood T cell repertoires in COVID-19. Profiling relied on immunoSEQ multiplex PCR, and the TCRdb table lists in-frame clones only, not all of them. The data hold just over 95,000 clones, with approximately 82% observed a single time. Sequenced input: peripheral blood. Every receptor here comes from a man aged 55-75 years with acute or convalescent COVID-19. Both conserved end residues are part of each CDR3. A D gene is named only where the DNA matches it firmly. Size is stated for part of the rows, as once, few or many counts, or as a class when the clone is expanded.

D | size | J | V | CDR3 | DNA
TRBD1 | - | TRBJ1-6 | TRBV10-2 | CASSQTGRGSPLHF | TGCGCCAGCAGTCAGACAGGGCGCGGTTCACCCCTCCACTTT
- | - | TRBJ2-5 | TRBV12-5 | CASGWGLFQETQYF | TGTGCTAGTGGTTGGGGACTTTTTCAAGAGACCCAGTACTTC
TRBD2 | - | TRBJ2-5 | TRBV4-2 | CASSQVPLAGGARETQYF | TGTGCCAGCAGCCAAGTGCCGCTAGCGGGGGGTGCGCGAGAGACCCAGTACTTC
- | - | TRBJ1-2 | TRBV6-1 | CASSEGITGTSHGSYTF | TGTGCCAGCAGTGAGGGAATAACCGGGACATCCCATGGGAGCTACACCTTC
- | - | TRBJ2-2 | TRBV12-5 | CASAKPHRVVNTGELFF | TGTGCTAGTGCTAAGCCACATCGGGTAGTGAACACCGGGGAGCTGTTTTTT
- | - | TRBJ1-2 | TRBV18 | CASSPQSNYGYTF | TGTGCCAGCTCCCCTCAGTCTAACTATGGCTACACCTTC
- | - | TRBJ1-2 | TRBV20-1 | CSASGEGQYGYTF | TGCAGTGCTAGTGGGGAGGGCCAGTATGGCTACACCTTC
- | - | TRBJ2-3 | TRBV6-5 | CASKVGGMGADTQYF | TGTGCCAGCAAGGTTGGCGGGATGGGTGCAGATACGCAGTATTTT
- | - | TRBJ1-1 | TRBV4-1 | CASSTGKNTEAFF | TGCGCCAGCAGTACAGGAAAGAACACTGAAGCTTTCTTT
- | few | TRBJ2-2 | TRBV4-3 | CASSQELKREELFF | TGCGCCAGCAGCCAAGAATTGAAGAGGGAGGAGCTGTTTTTT
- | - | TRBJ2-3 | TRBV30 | CAWKWGLGSTDTQYF | TGTGCCTGGAAATGGGGGCTAGGTAGCACAGATACGCAGTATTTT
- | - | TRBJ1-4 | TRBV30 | CAWSSPGGEKLFF | TGTGCCTGGAGTTCCCCCGGAGGTGAAAAACTGTTTTTT
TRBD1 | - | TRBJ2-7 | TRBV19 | CASSPGQTYEQYF | TGTGCCAGTTCCCCGGGACAGACCTACGAGCAGTACTTC
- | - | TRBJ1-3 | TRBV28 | CASSLSRVLYGNTIYF | TGTGCCAGCAGTTTATCCAGGGTTTTGTATGGAAACACCATATATTTT
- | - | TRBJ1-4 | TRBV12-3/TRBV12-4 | CASSLGGQLFF | TGTGCCAGCAGTTTAGGGGGGCAACTGTTTTTT
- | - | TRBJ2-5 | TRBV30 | CAWGGLETQYF | TGTGCCTGGGGGGGGCTTGAGACCCAGTACTTC